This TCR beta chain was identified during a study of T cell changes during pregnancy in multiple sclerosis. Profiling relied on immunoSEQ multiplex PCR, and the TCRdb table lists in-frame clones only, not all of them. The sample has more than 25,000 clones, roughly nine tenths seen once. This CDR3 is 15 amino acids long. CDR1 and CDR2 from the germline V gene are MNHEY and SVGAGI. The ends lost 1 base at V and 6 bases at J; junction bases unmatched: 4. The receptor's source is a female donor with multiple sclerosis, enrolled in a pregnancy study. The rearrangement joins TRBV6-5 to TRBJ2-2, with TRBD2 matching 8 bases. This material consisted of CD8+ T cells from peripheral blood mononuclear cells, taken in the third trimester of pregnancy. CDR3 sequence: CASSYYVGRAGELFF. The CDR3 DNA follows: TGTGCCAGCAGTTACTACGTCGGGAGGGCCGGGGAGCTGTTTTTT.